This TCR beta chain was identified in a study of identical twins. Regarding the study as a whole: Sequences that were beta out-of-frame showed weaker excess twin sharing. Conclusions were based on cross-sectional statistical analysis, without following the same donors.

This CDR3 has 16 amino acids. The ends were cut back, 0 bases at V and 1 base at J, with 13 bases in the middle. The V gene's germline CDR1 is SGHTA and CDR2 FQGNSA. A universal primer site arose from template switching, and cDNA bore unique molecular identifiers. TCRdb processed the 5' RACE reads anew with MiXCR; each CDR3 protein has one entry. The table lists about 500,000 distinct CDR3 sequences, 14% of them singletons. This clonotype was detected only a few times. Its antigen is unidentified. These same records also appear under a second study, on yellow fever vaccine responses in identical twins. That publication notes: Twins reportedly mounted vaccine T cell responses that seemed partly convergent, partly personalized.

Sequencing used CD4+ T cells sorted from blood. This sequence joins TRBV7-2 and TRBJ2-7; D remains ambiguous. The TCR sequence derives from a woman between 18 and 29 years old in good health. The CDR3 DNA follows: TGTGCCAGCAGCTTAGCCCTAGGGTTTGCATCCTACGAGCAGTACTTC. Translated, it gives CASSLALGFASYEQYF. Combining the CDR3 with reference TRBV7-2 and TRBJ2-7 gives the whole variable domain GAGVSQSPSNKVTEKGKDVELRCDPISGHTALYWYRQSLGQGLEFLIYFQGNSAPDKSGLPSDRFSAERTGGSVSTLTIQRTQQEDSAVYLCASSLALGFASYEQYFGPGTRLTVT.